This T cell receptor beta chain was observed in a study of cytomegalovirus exposure and HLA in healthy donors. Both 60 Vbeta primers and 13 Jbeta primers went into the PCR. TCRdb keeps only in-frame clones here, not all; method: immunoSEQ multiplex PCR. The sample yields 150,000 to 200,000 clones, around 75% seen once. Comments on this clone: Its antigen is unidentified.

General study points: A few CMV-associated chains proved CMV antigen-specific in vitro. Rates of TCR association differed by HLA locus in a later analysis, with DRB1 highest and HLA-C lowest.

The sequence was collected from a woman aged 25 to 39 in good health and CMV-seropositive. The specimen sequenced was PBMCs.

CDR3 in amino acids: CASSTGQGMSNEKLFF. In nucleotides, the CDR3 is TGCGCCAGCAGCACCGGACAGGGGATGTCTAATGAAAAACTGTTTTTT. V gene TRBV5-1 combines with J gene TRBJ1-4; 9 bases line up with TRBD1. In germline, CDR1 is SGHRS, CDR2 YFSETQ. Trimming took 4 bases from V and 3 from J; bases not matched to a gene: 7. The CDR3 runs 16 residues.